This T cell receptor beta chain was captured by sequencing in a study of early T cells in non-severe SARS-CoV-2 infection. Across the study: RNA in bulk from unsorted whole blood was sequenced, and chains were unpaired. Notes on the study in general: Matching against VDJdb likely underestimated virus-specific expansions, favoring anti-spike CD8.

As to this clonotype: The antigen remains undetermined.

cDNA molecules, individually, were tagged with unique molecular identifiers. A single record per CDR3 protein comes from TCRdb applying MiXCR to the 5' RACE reads. Here the sample spans around 80,000 distinct CDR3 sequences, 13% being singletons. The V gene lost 1 base and the J gene lost 2 bases, with 24 bases spanning the gap. The CDR3 runs to 19 residues. The germline V gene encodes CDR1 SEHNR and CDR2 FQNEAQ (reference sequence). This clonotype was sampled from an adult who was a healthcare worker with PCR-confirmed SARS-CoV-2 infection or an uninfected control (not recorded which). J is TRBJ2-7 and V is TRBV7-9, with D perhaps TRBD1 (6 bases). The specimen sequenced was whole blood. The CDR3, as DNA: TGTGCCAGCAGCTTAGGGGGCCAACAGGGCATGTTTTCGACCTACGAGCAGTACTTC. Amino acid sequence: CASSLGGQQGMFSTYEQYF.